This TCR beta chain comes out of a study of T cell responses to AZD1222 COVID-19 vaccine. The overall study: Second doses were pooled across both intervals (about 4 or about 12 weeks).

Germline CDR1 reads MDHEN; CDR2 reads SYDVKM. J was trimmed by 3 bases and V by 4 bases; bases with no gene match: 10. The CDR3 has 17 amino acids. Comment on this clone: Antigen specificity is unknown.

Overall study findings and caveats: Donors skewed white British and female; clonal diversity was possibly underestimated.

The table came from immunoSEQ multiplex PCR; TCRdb's copy has only in-frame clones and leaves some out. Counted here are 80,000 to 100,000 clones, around 85% occurring once; the ten biggest clones make up approximately 6.8%. Sequences were derived from peripheral blood, sampled on day 0 of AZD1222 vaccination. This TCR was recovered from an adult in good health. The chain is built from TRBV28 and TRBJ2-3; 10 nucleotides match TRBD2. As DNA, the CDR3 is TGTGCCAGCAGTTCACCAATCGGACTAGCGGATACAGATACGCAGTATTTT. This sequence encodes CASSSPIGLADTDTQYF.